A single sample is the source of the 21 T cell receptor beta chains below, sequenced in a study of blood T cells in healthy people across ages. Next came a second PCR, run for about 7 to 11 cycles, which used a sample-barcoded 5' primer along with a J-beta primer mix. Via MiXCR, TCRdb re-called the 5' RACE reads, giving one row per CDR3 protein. The sample consists of about 780,000 distinct CDR3 sequences, less than 60% of them appearing once. What was sequenced was blood. These receptors originate from a man at least 80 years old in good health.

This chain joins TRBV4-2 and TRBJ2-3, with 12 bases matching TRBD2. This CDR3 contains 17 residues. The V and J ends lost 6 bases and 0 bases, in that order; junction bases with no gene match: 7. Germline lookup yields CDR1 LGHNA and CDR2 YNFKEQ. The CDR3 DNA reads TGTGCCAGCAGACAGAATCTAGCGGGAGGGAGCACAGATACGCAGTATTTT. It codes for CASRQNLAGGSTDTQYF.

This clonotype has a handful of counts. The chain employs TRBV6-2 or TRBV6-3 and TRBJ1-2; tentative D call: TRBD1 (5 bases). Trimming cost V 0 bases and J 6 bases, with 8 bases left between them. The CDR3 has 13 residues. In germline, CDR1 is MNHEY, CDR2 SVGEGT. CDR3 amino acids: CASSYSTDDGYTF. The CDR3 DNA reads as TGTGCCAGCAGTTACTCGACAGATGATGGCTACACCTTC.

The chain couples TRBV5-1 to TRBJ1-1; a weak D match, TRBD1 (5 bases). The germline V gene has CDR1 SGHRS and CDR2 YFSETQ. V was shortened by 0 bases and J by 2 bases, with 8 bases between the two germline ends. This CDR3 comprises 14 residues. The CDR3 sequence is CASSLGDGNTEAFF. The CDR3 nucleotides are TGCGCCAGCAGCTTGGGGGACGGAAACACTGAAGCTTTCTTT.

This clonotype was seen a single time. The V call is TRBV7-2, the J call TRBJ2-7; possibly TRBD2 for D (7 bases). The V and J ends lost 0 bases and 7 bases respectively, with 13 bases between them. Germline assignment: CDR1 SGHTA and CDR2 FQGNSA. The CDR3 length is 14 residues. Here the CDR3 reads CASSLARGGDEQYF. Here the CDR3 DNA reads TGTGCCAGCAGCTTAGCGAGGGGGGGTGATGAGCAGTACTTC.

Ten or more counts support this clonotype. This chain joins TRBV12-3 or TRBV12-4 and TRBJ2-5; D is ambiguous. Trimming stripped 6 bases from V and 11 bases from J, with 16 bases between. The CDR3 consists of 12 residues. The CDR3 spells CASSPYGVAQYF. The CDR3 nucleotides read TGTGCCAGCAGCCCTTACGGAGTCGCGCAGTACTTC.

This clonotype was seen a few times. This chain uses TRBV20-1 with TRBJ2-5; D ambiguous. The V gene's germline CDR1 is DFQATT and CDR2 SNEGSKA (reference sequence). V lost 6 bases to trimming and J lost 1 base, with 12 bases between them. The CDR3 is 13 amino acids. The CDR3 DNA reads TGCAGTGCAACCGACGCCTCCCAAGAGACCCAGTACTTC. As protein: CSATDASQETQYF.

The genes are TRBV12-3 or TRBV12-4 and TRBJ2-5; D might be TRBD2 (6 bases). Trimming took 3 bases from V and 11 from J, leaving 25 bases between them. This CDR3 contains 16 residues. The CDR3: CASSFWRESAGNEQYF. CDR3 nucleotides: TGTGCCAGCAGTTTTTGGAGGGAGAGCGCCGGCAATGAGCAGTACTTC.

The J gene is TRBJ2-1, the V gene TRBV6-5; possibly TRBD2 for D (6 bases). Germline-derived CDR1 and CDR2 are MNHEY and SVGAGI. Deletions cut 0 bases from V and 7 bases from J, with 16 bases between. The CDR3 has 16 amino acids. The CDR3 nucleotides read TGTGCCAGCAGTTACTCCAGCCGGGAGCGTATTAATGAGCAGTTCTTC. The encoded protein is CASSYSSRERINEQFF.

This chain links TRBV12-3 or TRBV12-4 with TRBJ1-2; D ambiguous. This CDR3 is built from 12 residues. Trimming removed 3 bases from V and 8 bases from J, with 10 bases in between. The CDR3 coding sequence is TGTGCCAGCAGTTTGACAAGAGAAGGCTACACCTTC. Translation gives CASSLTREGYTF.

The chain uses TRBV5-1 and TRBJ2-1, with TRBD2 as a possible D gene (7 bases). Germline V CDR1 and CDR2: SGHRS, YFSETQ. The CDR3 sequence is 14 residues long. V gave up 2 bases and J gave up 5 bases, with 11 bases separating them. The CDR3 DNA follows: TGCGCCAGCAGCTTTGGGGGGGGCGACAATGAGCAGTTCTTC. Translating gives CASSFGGGDNEQFF.

The chain recombines TRBV2 with TRBJ2-5; 10 nucleotides agree with TRBD1. V lost 7 bases to trimming and J lost 7 bases; unmatched junction nucleotides: 6. The CDR3 is 13 residues long. Per the germline V gene, CDR1 is SNHLY and CDR2 is FYNNEI. The CDR3 DNA reads TGTGCCAGCACTGGGACAGGGGTCGTGACCCAGTACTTC. This sequence encodes CASTGTGVVTQYF.

This clonotype has a handful of counts. The rearrangement joins TRBV28 to TRBJ2-7; D is possibly TRBD1 (6 bases). The CDR3 runs to 15 residues. V gave up 5 bases and J gave up 1 base, with 15 bases separating them. Germline lookup yields CDR1 MDHEN and CDR2 SYDVKM. DNA of the CDR3: TGTGCCAGCAGTGCCCAGGACAGCTATTCCTACGAGCAGTACTTC. Residues: CASSAQDSYSYEQYF.

The chain couples TRBV29-1 to TRBJ2-7; 12 bases line up with TRBD2. The J segment lost 5 bases and the V segment lost 6 bases, leaving 5 bases of the junction unmatched. Germline V lookup: CDR1 SQVTM, CDR2 ANQGSEA. CDR3 size: 13 residues. The CDR3, as DNA: TGCAGCGTCGCACTAGCGGGAGGCAACGAGCAGTACTTC. Translating it yields CSVALAGGNEQYF.

This chain uses TRBV9 with TRBJ2-3; 8 nucleotides agree with TRBD2. The CDR3 sequence is 19 residues long. The J segment lost 0 bases and the V segment lost 4 bases, leaving 16 bases of the junction unmatched. The germline V gene has CDR1 SGDLS and CDR2 YYNGEE. The CDR3 DNA reads TGTGCCAGCAGCCACAAATCTAGCGGGCGAGTGGTAAGCACAGATACGCAGTATTTT. It codes for CASSHKSSGRVVSTDTQYF.

This chain uses TRBV20-1 with TRBJ2-7, with D perhaps matching TRBD1 (5 bases). Germline CDR1 and CDR2: DFQATT and SNEGSKA (reference sequence). This CDR3 contains 12 residues. V was cut by 2 bases and J by 3 bases, with 8 bases left in between. The CDR3 bases are TGCAGTGCTAGACAGGGTTACTACGAGCAGTACTTC. It yields the protein CSARQGYYEQYF.

Many counts were recorded for this clonotype. The chain is built from TRBV5-1 and TRBJ2-7; 11 bases are shared with TRBD1. The CDR3 spans 14 residues. The junction had 5 bases not matched to a gene; V was cut back by 4 bases and J by 5 bases. CDR1 and CDR2 (germline): SGHRS, YFSETQ. The CDR3 loop is CASSPGTGGNEQYF. The CDR3 nucleotides read TGCGCCAGCAGCCCCGGGACAGGGGGAAACGAGCAGTACTTC.

This clonotype was observed at least ten times. The CDR3 spells CASSLEGVSTDTQYF. DNA of the CDR3: TGTGCCAGCAGCTTAGAAGGAGTTAGCACAGATACGCAGTATTTT. This rearrangement joins TRBV7-2 to TRBJ2-3; no reliable D call. Germline V gives CDR1 SGHTA, CDR2 FQGNSA. This CDR3 comprises 15 residues. Deletions cut 1 base from V and 0 bases from J, with 8 bases between.

Comments on this clonotype: One junction end does not reproduce the germline sequence, and a read error may be involved. The rearrangement joins TRBV29-1 to TRBJ2-1, with 11 nucleotides matching TRBD2. Germline assignment: CDR1 SQVTM and CDR2 ANQGSEA. The CDR3 extends over 13 amino acids. CDR3 loop: CGVVRLAGGEQFF. In DNA form, the CDR3 reads TGCGGCGTTGTAAGGCTAGCGGGAGGTGAGCAGTTCTTC.

CDR3 in amino acids: CASSYLIAVQETQYF. The CDR3, as DNA: TGTGCCAGCAGTTACTTAATAGCAGTCCAAGAGACCCAGTACTTC. The genes are TRBV6-2 or TRBV6-3 and TRBJ2-5; D remains ambiguous. V was trimmed by 1 base and J by 1 base, leaving 10 bases between them. The CDR3 runs to 15 residues. Per germline, CDR1 MNHEY and CDR2 SVGEGT.

This clonotype was recorded at least ten times. The chain links TRBV18 to TRBJ2-7, with 7 bases that match TRBD1. The CDR3 runs 14 residues. The V gene end was trimmed by 6 bases and the J gene end by 3 bases; junction bases not matched to a gene: 8. Germline V gives CDR1 KGHSH, CDR2 LQKENI. CDR3 coding DNA: TGTGCCAGCTCCCCGAGACAGGGTGACTACGAGCAGTACTTC. Protein sequence: CASSPRQGDYEQYF. The complete variable domain, with remaining parts taken from reference TRBV18 and TRBJ2-7, reads NAGVMQNPRHLVRRRGQEARLRCSPMKGHSHVYWYRQLPEEGLKFMVYLQKENIIDESGMPKERFSAEFPKEGPSILRIQQVVRGDSAAYFCASSPRQGDYEQYFGPGTRLTVT.

Turning to this clonotype: The junction differs from germline at one of its ends, possibly a read error. The V and J genes are TRBV7-2 and TRBJ1-4; D is possibly TRBD1 (5 bases). The CDR3 extends over 15 amino acids. Germline CDR1 and CDR2: SGHTA and FQGNSA. The CDR3 DNA sequence: TGTGCTAGCAGCTCAAGACAAGGGGCTAATGAAAAACTGTTTTTT. It is translated as CASSSRQGANEKLFF.